The 10 T cell receptor beta chains in this list originate from one sample, sequenced in a study of blood T cells in healthy people across ages. Then a second PCR, running about 6 to 11 cycles, was carried out with a sample-barcoded 5' primer and a J-beta primer mix. MiXCR, applied by TCRdb to the 5' RACE reads, yields one record per CDR3 protein. The sample carries approximately 770,000 distinct CDR3 sequences, roughly 60% recorded once. Sequencing input: blood. These receptors were collected from a man under 40 in good health.

The chain is built from TRBV4-1 and TRBJ2-1; the match to TRBD2 covers 10 bases. Germline V gene data show CDR1 as MGHRA and CDR2 as YSYEKL. The CDR3 loop spans 17 amino acids. The trim removed 1 base at V and 8 bases at J, leaving 11 bases unmatched. The CDR3 nucleotides are TGCGCCAGCAGCCAAGCGTACAGCAGCGGGAGGGCTCATGAGCAGTTCTTC. This encodes CASSQAYSSGRAHEQFF.

This clonotype was counted between two and nine times. The chain combines TRBV7-2 with TRBJ2-3; D remains unclear. The V end was cut by 0 bases, the J end by 2 bases, with 6 bases between. Germline assignment: CDR1 SGHTA and CDR2 FQGNSA. The CDR3 has 14 amino acids. CDR3 sequence reads: CASSLAHSTDTQYF. As DNA, the CDR3 is TGTGCCAGCAGCTTAGCGCATTCCACAGATACGCAGTATTTT.

The chain has TRBV3-1 and TRBJ2-7; D tentatively fits TRBD1 or TRBD2 (6 bases each). Germline loops: CDR1 LGHDT, CDR2 YNNKEL (reference sequence). There are 17 residues in the CDR3. V was pared by 2 bases and J by 2 bases, with 19 bases between. DNA for the CDR3: TGTGCCAGCAGCCAAAATTGGAACCGGGGGCAAACCTACGAGCAGTACTTC. Translating it yields CASSQNWNRGQTYEQYF.

The rearrangement links TRBV5-1 to TRBJ2-3; the D gene is possibly TRBD1 (6 bases). Germline CDR1 is SGHRS and CDR2 is YFSETQ. Trimming cost V 3 bases and J 6 bases, with 11 bases left between them. This CDR3 region has 13 residues. The CDR3 here is CASSSPRGDTQYF. CDR3 sequence (DNA): TGCGCCAGCAGCTCCCCTAGGGGGGATACGCAGTATTTT.

This chain uses TRBV7-2 with TRBJ1-5; no firm D call. This CDR3 spans 15 amino acids. CDR1 is SGHTA, CDR2 FQGNSA, per germline. V was cut by 3 bases and J by 1 base, with 10 bases left in between. The CDR3 sequence is CASSFQDGSNQPQHF. The CDR3 DNA reads as TGTGCCAGCAGCTTTCAGGATGGGAGCAATCAGCCCCAGCATTTT. The full variable domain, rest sourced from reference TRBV7-2 and TRBJ1-5, is GAGVSQSPSNKVTEKGKDVELRCDPISGHTALYWYRQSLGQGLEFLIYFQGNSAPDKSGLPSDRFSAERTGGSVSTLTIQRTQQEDSAVYLCASSFQDGSNQPQHFGDGTRLSIL.

In its sample, this clonotype was seen a few times. V is TRBV20-1 and J is TRBJ2-1; TRBD2 aligns across 8 bases. CDR1 is DFQATT and CDR2 is SNEGSKA in the germline V gene (reference sequence). Trimming removed 7 bases from V and 0 bases from J; junction bases left unmatched: 5. This CDR3 is 14 amino acids long. CDR3: CSVESGSSYNEQFF. The CDR3 DNA sequence: TGCAGTGTCGAAAGCGGGAGCTCCTACAATGAGCAGTTCTTC.

The chain combines TRBV30 with TRBJ2-7; the D gene is possibly TRBD2 (5 bases). The CDR3 spans 11 residues. The germline gives CDR1 GTSNPN, CDR2 SVGIG (reference sequence). V was pared by 4 bases and J by 5 bases, with 9 bases between. The CDR3 nucleotides read TGTGCCTGGACTATCGGGGACGAGCAGTACTTC. It encodes CAWTIGDEQYF.

The chain employs TRBV6-2 or TRBV6-3 and TRBJ2-5, with 8 bases lining up with TRBD1. The germline CDR1 and CDR2 sequences are MNHEY and SVGEGT. V dropped 2 bases and J dropped 0; count of bases not matched to a gene: 14. This CDR3 region has 19 residues. The CDR3 DNA reads TGTGCCAGCAGTTACCAGGTCGGATGGGCAGGGGGCAACCAAGAGACCCAGTACTTC. Translated, it gives CASSYQVGWAGGNQETQYF.

The chain couples TRBV6-6 to TRBJ1-1, with unresolved D. The CDR3 runs to 13 residues. Per the germline V gene, CDR1 is MNHNY and CDR2 is SVGAGI (reference sequence). Trimming took 0 bases from V and 11 from J, leaving 13 bases between them. The CDR3 loop reads CASSYSRGVEAFF. For the CDR3, the DNA is TGTGCCAGCAGTTACTCGAGAGGAGTGGAGGCTTTCTTT.

Turning to this clonotype: A much more abundant neighbour one base away suggests this may be a read error. The chain combines TRBV29-1 with TRBJ2-5; TRBD2 aligns across 11 bases. Germline values: CDR1 SQVTM, CDR2 ANQGSEA. The CDR3 loop spans 15 amino acids. Trimming at V came to 3 bases and at J to 11 bases, leaving 14 bases not matched to a gene. The CDR3 region has the DNA TGCAGCGTTGAGTCCGGACTAGCGGGCTACAATGAGCAGTACTTC. It translates to CSVESGLAGYNEQYF.